Shown below are 16 T cell receptor beta chains from a single sample sequenced in a study of CD8+ T cells in alopecia areata. Investigators isolated RNA and reverse transcribed it into cDNA to act as the sequencing template. Repertoires were generated with immunoSEQ multiplex PCR, while TCRdb's copy carries only in-frame clones and drops some. The table has approximately 140,000 clones, roughly nine tenths seen once. Documented treatment: oral pan-JAK inhibitor, 5-10 mg twice daily. The sequences come from CD8+ T cells sorted from blood, collected at week 4, from a patient treated with tofacitinib. These receptors came from a human donor with alopecia areata.

The chain carries TRBV7-9 and TRBJ2-7; D gene uncertain. Germline V gene lookup returns CDR1 SEHNR and CDR2 FQNEAQ (reference sequence). This CDR3 is built from 13 residues. V gave up 5 bases and J gave up 2 bases, with 10 bases separating them. CDR3 sequence (DNA): TGTGCCAGCAGCCACCCTAGGGCCTACGAGCAGTACTTC. Protein: CASSHPRAYEQYF. Full variable domain (remainder filled in from reference TRBV7-9 and TRBJ2-7): DTGVSQNPRHKITKRGQNVTFRCDPISEHNRLYWYRQTLGQGPEFLTYFQNEAQLEKSRLLSDRFSAERPKGSFSTLEIQRTEQGDSAMYLCASSHPRAYEQYFGPGTRLTVT.

The chain joins TRBV7-9 to TRBJ1-2; tentatively, D is TRBD1 (6 bases). The germline gives CDR1 SEHNR, CDR2 FQNEAQ (reference sequence). This CDR3 has 15 amino acids. Trimming removed 5 bases at V and 4 bases at J, with 17 bases between. CDR3: CASSHPQGLGYGYTF. The CDR3 coding sequence is TGTGCCAGCAGCCACCCCCAGGGGCTGGGCTATGGCTACACCTTC.

The V and J genes are TRBV29-1 and TRBJ2-1; 14 positions agree with TRBD2. Germline-derived CDR1 and CDR2 are SQVTM and ANQGSEA. Trimming removed 7 bases from V and 7 bases from J; junction bases left unmatched: 6. The CDR3 is made up of 14 amino acids. CDR3 sequence: CSALGLAGENEQFF. The CDR3 DNA reads as TGCAGCGCCCTGGGACTAGCGGGGGAAAATGAGCAGTTCTTC.

This clone was observed a handful of times. V and J are TRBV7-9 and TRBJ2-7, with D unresolved. Trimming cost V 0 bases and J 5 bases, with 2 bases left between them. The CDR3 length is 11 residues. CDR1 is SEHNR and CDR2 is FQNEAQ in the germline V gene (reference sequence). The CDR3 DNA reads TGTGCCAGCAGCTTAGCGGACGAGCAGTACTTC. It is translated as CASSLADEQYF.

This clone turned up a few times. V is TRBV29-1 and J is TRBJ2-5; D is tentatively TRBD1 or TRBD2 (6 bases each). This CDR3 has 13 residues. Germline V gene lookup returns CDR1 SQVTM and CDR2 ANQGSEA. The V gene lost 6 bases and the J gene lost 2 bases, with 13 bases spanning the gap. The DNA of the CDR3 is TGCAGCGTGTACACGGGGGCTCAAGAGACCCAGTACTTC. Protein product: CSVYTGAQETQYF.

The rearrangement links TRBV10-2 to TRBJ2-7; D gene ambiguous. The CDR3 has 13 residues. Germline V gives CDR1 WSHSY, CDR2 SAAADI. V lost 3 bases and J lost 1, with 7 bases in between. CDR3 in amino acids: CASSESRSYEQYF. The DNA of the CDR3 is TGCGCCAGCAGTGAATCGAGATCCTACGAGCAGTACTTC.

The V gene is TRBV18, the J gene TRBJ2-3; no clear D gene. The CDR3 sequence is 13 residues long. The ends were cut back, 0 bases at V and 5 bases at J, with 6 bases in the middle. Germline values: CDR1 KGHSH, CDR2 LQKENI. The CDR3 DNA follows: TGTGCCAGCTCACCACCGGGTGGAGATACGCAGTATTTT. This codes for CASSPPGGDTQYF.

A single count supports this clone. CDR3 coding DNA: TGCGCCAGCAGACCGGCGGGGGATTTATATTATTCACCCCTCCACTTT. Translation gives CASRPAGDLYYSPLHF. The gene calls are TRBV5-1 and TRBJ1-6; D may be TRBD1 (5 bases). This CDR3 is 16 amino acids long. Germline V gives CDR1 SGHRS, CDR2 YFSETQ. V lost 5 bases and J lost 8, with 20 bases in between.

J is TRBJ2-4 and V is TRBV11-2, with D hard to call. V gave up 1 base and J gave up 15 bases, with 13 bases separating them. Germline V gives CDR1 SGHAT, CDR2 FQNNGV. The CDR3 totals 12 residues. CDR3 DNA sequence: TGTGCCAGCAGCTTAGGGACCGGCGTAGGGTACTTC. Protein product: CASSLGTGVGYF.

The chain joins TRBV6-5 to TRBJ2-1; 12 bases are shared with TRBD2. The CDR3 covers 15 residues. CDR1 and CDR2 (germline): MNHEY, SVGAGI. V lost 7 bases, J lost 7 bases, and 8 bases stayed unmatched. The CDR3 is CASTTTSGRTNEQFF. The CDR3 DNA reads TGTGCCAGCACCACGACTAGCGGGAGAACGAATGAGCAGTTCTTC.

This chain joins TRBV4-1 and TRBJ1-5, with D possibly TRBD1 on 6 matching bases. The CDR3 sequence is 17 residues long. Germline CDR1 reads MGHRA; CDR2 reads YSYEKL. Trimming removed 5 bases at V and 3 bases at J, with 20 bases between. In DNA, the CDR3 is TGCGCCAGCAGCGCGTACCCTCCAGGGGACTTCAATCAGCCCCAGCATTTT. It is translated as CASSAYPPGDFNQPQHF.

This chain's CDR3 is CASSFTSPYNEQFF. The CDR3, as DNA: TGCGCCAGCAGTTTTACTAGCCCCTACAATGAGCAGTTCTTC. The chain has TRBV10-2 and TRBJ2-1; D might be TRBD2 (6 bases). The CDR3 consists of 14 residues. The V end lost 5 bases, the J end lost 2 bases, and 10 bases lay between the germline ends. Looked up from germline, CDR1 is WSHSY and CDR2 is SAAADI.

The chain has TRBV10-3 and TRBJ2-7; D is perhaps TRBD2 (6 bases). The germline V gene has CDR1 ENHRY and CDR2 SYGVKD. Trimming cost V 4 bases and J 5 bases, with 15 bases left between them. The CDR3 covers 14 residues. DNA for the CDR3: TGTGCCATCAGTGGGGGAATAGAGCGGGACGAGCAGTACTTC. It translates to CAISGGIERDEQYF.

The gene calls are TRBV29-1 and TRBJ2-7; 10 bases match TRBD1. The CDR3 runs to 17 residues. CDR1 and CDR2 from the germline V gene are SQVTM and ANQGSEA. After removal of 0 bases from V and 4 bases from J, the junction contained 12 bases not matched to a gene. For the CDR3, the DNA is TGCAGCGTTGAAGACCCCCTCATGACAGGGGGCCCGTACGAGCAGTACTTC. Encoded protein: CSVEDPLMTGGPYEQYF.

The genes are TRBV29-1 and TRBJ2-1, with 14 bases that match TRBD2. Germline V gene lookup returns CDR1 SQVTM and CDR2 ANQGSEA. This CDR3 contains 13 residues. The junction had 3 bases not matched to a gene; V was cut back by 5 bases and J by 9 bases. CDR3 residues: CSVPGLAGGEQFF. The DNA of the CDR3 is TGCAGCGTTCCCGGACTAGCGGGAGGTGAGCAGTTCTTC.

The rearrangement uses TRBV5-4 and TRBJ2-7; 7 bases agree with TRBD1. This CDR3 is 14 amino acids long. The germline CDR1 and CDR2 sequences are SGHNT and YYREEE (reference sequence). Trimming cost V 4 bases and J 3 bases; bases outside gene matches: 7. The CDR3 DNA follows: TGTGCCAGCAGCCTACAGGGGACCCTCTACGAGCAGTACTTC. Protein product: CASSLQGTLYEQYF.